This T cell receptor (beta chain) was obtained from a study of blood T cell repertoires in COVID-19. Profiled with immunoSEQ multiplex PCR; TCRdb holds only in-frame clones, not every one. The sample has some 240,000 clones; about 79% are singletons. This clone was picked up one time. Trimming cost V 2 bases and J 7 bases, with 9 bases left between them. The CDR3 has 13 amino acids. Per germline, CDR1 SGHKS and CDR2 YYEKEE (reference sequence). This receptor was identified in a woman in her 40s who had recovered from COVID-19. This chain links TRBV5-5 with TRBJ2-2; D may be TRBD1 (5 bases). The sequenced material came from peripheral blood. The CDR3 DNA sequence: TGTGCCAGCAGCTTTTCCAGGGACGGGGAGCTGTTTTTT. Protein: CASSFSRDGELFF.